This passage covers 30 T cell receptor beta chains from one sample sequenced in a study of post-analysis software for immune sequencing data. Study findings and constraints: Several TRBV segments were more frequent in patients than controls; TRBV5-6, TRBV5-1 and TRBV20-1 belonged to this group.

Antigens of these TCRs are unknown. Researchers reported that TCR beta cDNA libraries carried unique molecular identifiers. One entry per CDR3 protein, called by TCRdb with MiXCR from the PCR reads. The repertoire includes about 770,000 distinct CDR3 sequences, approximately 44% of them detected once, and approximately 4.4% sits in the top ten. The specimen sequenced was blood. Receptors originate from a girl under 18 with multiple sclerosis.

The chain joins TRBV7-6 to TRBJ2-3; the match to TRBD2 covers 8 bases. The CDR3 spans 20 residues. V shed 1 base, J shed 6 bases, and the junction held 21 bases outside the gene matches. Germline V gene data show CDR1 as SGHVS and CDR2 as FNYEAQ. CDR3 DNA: TGTGCCAGCAGCTTAGACCCGCAACCACCACTAGCGGTCCAAGTGGATACGCAGTATTTT. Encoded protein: CASSLDPQPPLAVQVDTQYF.

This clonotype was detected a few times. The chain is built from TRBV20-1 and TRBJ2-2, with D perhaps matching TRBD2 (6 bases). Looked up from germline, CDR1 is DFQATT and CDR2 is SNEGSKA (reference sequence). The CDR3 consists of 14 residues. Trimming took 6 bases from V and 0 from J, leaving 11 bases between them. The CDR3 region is CSATGLSNTGELFF. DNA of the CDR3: TGCAGTGCGACGGGACTGTCGAACACCGGGGAGCTGTTTTTT.

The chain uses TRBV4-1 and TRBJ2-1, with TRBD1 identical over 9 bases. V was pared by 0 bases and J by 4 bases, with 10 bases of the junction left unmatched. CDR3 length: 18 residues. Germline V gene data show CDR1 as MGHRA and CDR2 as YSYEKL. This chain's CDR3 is CASSQERGGTGSYNEQFF. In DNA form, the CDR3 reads TGCGCCAGCAGCCAAGAGAGGGGTGGGACAGGGTCGTACAATGAGCAGTTCTTC.

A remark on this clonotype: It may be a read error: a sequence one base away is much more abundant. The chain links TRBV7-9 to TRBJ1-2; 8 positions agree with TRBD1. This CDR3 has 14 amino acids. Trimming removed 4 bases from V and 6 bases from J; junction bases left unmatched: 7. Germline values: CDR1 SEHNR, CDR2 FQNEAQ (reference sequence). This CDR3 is CASSSWTGNHGYTF. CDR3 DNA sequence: TGTGCCAGCAGCTCCTGGACAGGGAACCATGGCTACACCTTC. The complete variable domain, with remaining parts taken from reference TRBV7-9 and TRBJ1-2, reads DTGVSQNPRHKITKRGQNVTFRCDPISEHNRLYWYRQTLGQGPEFLTYFQNEAQLEKSRLLSDRFSAERPKGSFSTLEIQRTEQGDSAMYLCASSSWTGNHGYTFGSGTRLTVV.

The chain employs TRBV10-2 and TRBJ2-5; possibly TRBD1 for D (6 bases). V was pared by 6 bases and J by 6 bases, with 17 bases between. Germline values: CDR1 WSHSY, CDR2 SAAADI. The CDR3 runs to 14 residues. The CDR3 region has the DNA TGCGCCAGCAGATCCGGGACATCTAAAAAGACCCAGTACTTC. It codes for CASRSGTSKKTQYF.

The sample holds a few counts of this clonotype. In nucleotides, the CDR3 is TGTGCCAGCAGTGAAGCGCTTGGTCAGGGGACCTACGAGCAGTACTTC. This translates into CASSEALGQGTYEQYF. The chain joins TRBV6-1 to TRBJ2-7, with D possibly TRBD1 on 6 matching bases. CDR3 length: 16 amino acids. The germline V gene encodes CDR1 MNHNS and CDR2 SASEGT. Trimming took off 0 bases at V and 2 bases at J, with 14 bases between the two ends.

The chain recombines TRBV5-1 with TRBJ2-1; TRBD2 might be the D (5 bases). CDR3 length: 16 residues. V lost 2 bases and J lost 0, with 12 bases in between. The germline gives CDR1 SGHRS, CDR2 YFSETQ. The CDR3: CASSLGLQSSYNEQFF. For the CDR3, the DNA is TGCGCCAGCAGCTTAGGACTGCAAAGCTCCTACAATGAGCAGTTCTTC.

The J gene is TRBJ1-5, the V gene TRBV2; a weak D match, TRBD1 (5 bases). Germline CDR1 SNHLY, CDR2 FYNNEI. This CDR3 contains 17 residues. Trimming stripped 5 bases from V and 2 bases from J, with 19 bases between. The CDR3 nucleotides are TGTGCCAGCAGTCCTCCCGGGACCAACAAGGGCAATCAGCCCCAGCATTTT. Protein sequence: CASSPPGTNKGNQPQHF.

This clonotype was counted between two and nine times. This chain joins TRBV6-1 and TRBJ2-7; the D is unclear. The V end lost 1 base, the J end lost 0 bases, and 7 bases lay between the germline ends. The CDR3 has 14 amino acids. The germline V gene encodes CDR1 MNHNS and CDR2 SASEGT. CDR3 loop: CASSEVGLSYEQYF. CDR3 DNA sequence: TGTGCCAGCAGTGAAGTAGGGCTCTCCTACGAGCAGTACTTC.

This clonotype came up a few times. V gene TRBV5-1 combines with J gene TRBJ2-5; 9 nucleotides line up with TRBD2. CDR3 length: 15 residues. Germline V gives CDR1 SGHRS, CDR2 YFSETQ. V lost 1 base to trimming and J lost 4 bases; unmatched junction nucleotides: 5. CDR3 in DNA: TGCGCCAGCAGCTTGCAGCGGGAGGCTCGAGAGACCCAGTACTTC. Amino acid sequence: CASSLQREARETQYF.

Written as DNA, the CDR3 is TGTGCCAGCAGCTTAAGTCAGGCTAGCGGCACAGATACGCAGTATTTT. Translating it yields CASSLSQASGTDTQYF. V is TRBV7-3 and J is TRBJ2-3; D may be TRBD2 (6 bases). Germline loops: CDR1 SGHTA, CDR2 FQGTGA. This CDR3 spans 16 amino acids. Between the trimmed V and J ends, which lost 1 base and 1 base, there was a span of 12 bases.

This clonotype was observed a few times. CDR3 amino acids: CATSRGGNFYGYTF. In nucleotides, the CDR3 is TGTGCCACCAGCAGAGGAGGAAACTTCTATGGCTACACCTTC. The chain carries TRBV15 and TRBJ1-2; the D is unclear. Per germline, CDR1 LNHNV and CDR2 YYDKDF (reference sequence). V was cut by 1 base and J by 4 bases, with 10 bases left in between. The CDR3 covers 14 residues.

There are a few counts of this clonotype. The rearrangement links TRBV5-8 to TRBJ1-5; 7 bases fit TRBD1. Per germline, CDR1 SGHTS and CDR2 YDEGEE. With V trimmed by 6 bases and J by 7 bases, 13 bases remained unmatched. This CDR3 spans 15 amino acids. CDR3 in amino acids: CASTYGQVIEQPQHF. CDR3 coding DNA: TGTGCCAGCACCTACGGACAGGTTATAGAACAGCCCCAGCATTTT.

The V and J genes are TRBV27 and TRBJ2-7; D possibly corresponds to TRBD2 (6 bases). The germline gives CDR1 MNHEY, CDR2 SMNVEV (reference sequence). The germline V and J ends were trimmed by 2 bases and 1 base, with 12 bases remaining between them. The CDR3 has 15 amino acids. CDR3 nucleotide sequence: TGTGCCAGCAGTTTACAAGGGGACTCGTCCTACGAGCAGTACTTC. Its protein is CASSLQGDSSYEQYF.

The CDR3 spells CSAIGGAGVGSYNEQFF. Here the CDR3 DNA reads TGCAGTGCTATAGGGGGCGCGGGAGTCGGTTCCTACAATGAGCAGTTCTTC. The gene calls are TRBV20-1 and TRBJ2-1; D assignment may be TRBD1 or TRBD2 (7 bases each). Germline V CDR1 and CDR2: DFQATT, SNEGSKA (reference sequence). Between the trimmed V and J ends, which lost 4 bases and 1 base, there was a span of 20 bases. The CDR3 covers 17 residues.

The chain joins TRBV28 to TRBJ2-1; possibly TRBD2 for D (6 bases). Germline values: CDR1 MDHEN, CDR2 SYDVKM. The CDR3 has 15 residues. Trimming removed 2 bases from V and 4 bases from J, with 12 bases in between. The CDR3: CASSLAGPRYNEQFF. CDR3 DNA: TGTGCCAGCAGTTTAGCGGGGCCAAGATACAATGAGCAGTTCTTC.

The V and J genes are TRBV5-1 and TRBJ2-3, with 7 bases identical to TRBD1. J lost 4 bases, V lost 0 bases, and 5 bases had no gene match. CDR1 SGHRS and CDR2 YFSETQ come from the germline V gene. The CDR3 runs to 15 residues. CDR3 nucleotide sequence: TGCGCCAGCAGCTTGGACAGGGGTTGGGCAGATACGCAGTATTTT. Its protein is CASSLDRGWADTQYF.

CDR3 region: CASSVGQGRGYGYTF. For the CDR3, the DNA is TGTGCCAGCAGCGTGGGACAGGGGAGAGGCTATGGCTACACCTTC. The V and J genes are TRBV7-9 and TRBJ1-2; 10 nucleotides match TRBD1. This CDR3 is 15 amino acids long. V dropped 5 bases and J dropped 4; count of bases not matched to a gene: 7. The germline V gene has CDR1 SEHNR and CDR2 FQNEAQ (reference sequence).

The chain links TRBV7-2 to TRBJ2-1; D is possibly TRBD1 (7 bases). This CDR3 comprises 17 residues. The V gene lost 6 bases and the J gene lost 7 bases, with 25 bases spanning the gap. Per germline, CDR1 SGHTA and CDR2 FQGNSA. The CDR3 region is CASSSRDREASANEQFF. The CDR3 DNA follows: TGTGCCAGCAGTTCTCGAGACAGGGAGGCGTCAGCGAATGAGCAGTTCTTC.

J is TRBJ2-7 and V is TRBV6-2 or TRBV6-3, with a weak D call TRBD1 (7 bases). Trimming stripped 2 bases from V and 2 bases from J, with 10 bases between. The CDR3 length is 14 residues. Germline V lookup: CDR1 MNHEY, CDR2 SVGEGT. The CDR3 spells CASSYRGTAYEQYF. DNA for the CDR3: TGTGCCAGCAGTTACCGGGGGACAGCCTACGAGCAGTACTTC.

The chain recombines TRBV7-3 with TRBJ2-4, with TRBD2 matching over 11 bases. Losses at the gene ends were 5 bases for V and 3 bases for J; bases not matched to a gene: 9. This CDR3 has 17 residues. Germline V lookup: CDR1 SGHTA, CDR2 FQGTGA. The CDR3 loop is CASSLEGLADYKNIQYF. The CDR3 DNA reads TGTGCCAGCAGCCTCGAGGGACTAGCGGACTACAAAAACATTCAGTACTTC. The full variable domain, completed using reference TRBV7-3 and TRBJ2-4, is GAGVSQTPSNKVTEKGKYVELRCDPISGHTALYWYRQSLGQGPEFLIYFQGTGAADDSGLPNDRFFAVRPEGSVSTLKIQRTERGDSAVYLCASSLEGLADYKNIQYFGAGTRLSVL.

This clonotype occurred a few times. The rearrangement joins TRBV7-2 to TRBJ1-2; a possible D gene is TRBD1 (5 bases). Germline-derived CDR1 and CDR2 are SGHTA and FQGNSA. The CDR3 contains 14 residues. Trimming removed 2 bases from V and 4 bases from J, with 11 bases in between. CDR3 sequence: CASSLSAGFYGYTF. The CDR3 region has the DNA TGTGCCAGCAGCTTATCTGCAGGGTTCTATGGCTACACCTTC.

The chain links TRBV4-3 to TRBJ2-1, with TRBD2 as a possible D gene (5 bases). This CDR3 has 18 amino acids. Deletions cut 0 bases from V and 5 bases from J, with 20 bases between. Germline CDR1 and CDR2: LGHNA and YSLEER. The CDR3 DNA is TGCGCCAGCAGCCAAGATTTGAGGGCCAATTATGTTGACAATGAGCAGTTCTTC. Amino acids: CASSQDLRANYVDNEQFF.

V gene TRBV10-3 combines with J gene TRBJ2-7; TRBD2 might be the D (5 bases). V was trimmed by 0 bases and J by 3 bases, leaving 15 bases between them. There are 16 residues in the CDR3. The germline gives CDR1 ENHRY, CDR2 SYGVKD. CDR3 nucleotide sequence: TGTGCCATCAGTGAGTCGCATCCGGGGAGCTTCTACGAGCAGTACTTC. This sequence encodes CAISESHPGSFYEQYF.

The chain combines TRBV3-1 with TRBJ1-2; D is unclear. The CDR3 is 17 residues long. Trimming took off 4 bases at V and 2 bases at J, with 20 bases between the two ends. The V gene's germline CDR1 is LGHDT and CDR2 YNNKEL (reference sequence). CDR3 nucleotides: TGTGCCAGCAGCCCCACGGTCTCGGATCGTGGCAACTATGGCTACACCTTC. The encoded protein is CASSPTVSDRGNYGYTF.

CDR3 amino acids: CASSLLSGPLGEQYF. The DNA for the CDR3 is TGTGCCAGCAGTTTGTTGTCAGGGCCTCTAGGCGAGCAGTACTTC. The V and J genes are TRBV12-3 or TRBV12-4 and TRBJ2-7, with D tentatively TRBD1 (5 bases). This CDR3 comprises 15 residues. Trimming pared 3 bases from V and 6 bases from J, leaving 18 bases between.

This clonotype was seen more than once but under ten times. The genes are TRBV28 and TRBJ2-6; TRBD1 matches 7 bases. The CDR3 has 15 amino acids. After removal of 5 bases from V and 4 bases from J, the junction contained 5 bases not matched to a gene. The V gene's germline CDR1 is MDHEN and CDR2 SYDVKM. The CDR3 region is CASSRTGVGANVLTF. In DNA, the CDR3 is TGTGCCAGCAGTCGTACAGGGGTCGGGGCCAACGTCCTGACTTTC.

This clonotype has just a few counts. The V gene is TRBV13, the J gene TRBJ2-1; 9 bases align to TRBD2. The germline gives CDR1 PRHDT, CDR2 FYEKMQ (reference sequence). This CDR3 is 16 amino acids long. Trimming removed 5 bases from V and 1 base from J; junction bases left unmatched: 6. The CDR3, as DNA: TGTGCCAGCAGCCGAGGGACTAGCCATTCCTACAATGAGCAGTTCTTC. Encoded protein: CASSRGTSHSYNEQFF.

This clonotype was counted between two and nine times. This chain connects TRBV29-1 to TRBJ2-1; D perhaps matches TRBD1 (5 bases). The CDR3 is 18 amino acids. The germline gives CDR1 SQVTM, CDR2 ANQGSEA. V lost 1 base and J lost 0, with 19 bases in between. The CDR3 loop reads CSVEGGARVGSSYNEQFF. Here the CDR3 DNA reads TGCAGCGTTGAAGGTGGGGCCAGGGTGGGTTCCTCCTACAATGAGCAGTTCTTC.

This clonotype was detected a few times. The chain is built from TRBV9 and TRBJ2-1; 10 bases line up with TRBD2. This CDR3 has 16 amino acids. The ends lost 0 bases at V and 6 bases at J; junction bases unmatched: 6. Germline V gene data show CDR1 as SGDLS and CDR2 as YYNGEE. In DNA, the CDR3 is TGTGCCAGCAGCGTAGTACCTAGCGGGAGCCCCAATGAGCAGTTCTTC. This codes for CASSVVPSGSPNEQFF.